Below, 32 T cell receptor beta chains from the same sample are listed, as sequenced in a study of blood T cell repertoires in COVID-19. The table came from immunoSEQ multiplex PCR; TCRdb's copy has only in-frame clones and leaves some out. This table has more than 85,000 clones, more than 90% appearing once. Sequencing input: peripheral blood. These TCRs come from a woman in her fifties or sixties with COVID-19, enrolled during active disease.

This chain links TRBV29-1 with TRBJ1-1; 7 bases agree with TRBD1. J gave up 4 bases and V 6 bases, and 5 bases lay outside the gene matches. This CDR3 spans 12 amino acids. The germline gives CDR1 SQVTM, CDR2 ANQGSEA. The CDR3 DNA is TGCAGCGTACAGGGGTTTATCACTGAAGCTTTCTTT. Amino acid sequence: CSVQGFITEAFF.

V gene TRBV4-3 combines with J gene TRBJ1-1; no definite D call. The V and J ends lost 0 bases and 4 bases respectively, with 6 bases between them. The CDR3 loop spans 13 amino acids. Germline CDR1 is LGHNA and CDR2 is YSLEER. The CDR3 region is CASSQESSTEAFF. As DNA, the CDR3 is TGCGCCAGCAGCCAAGAGTCCAGCACTGAAGCTTTCTTT.

CDR3 in amino acids: CASSPLPGTSGGAGSGGGELFF. In DNA, the CDR3 is TGTGCCAGCAGCCCCCTCCCCGGGACTAGCGGGGGGGCAGGCAGTGGGGGAGGGGAGCTGTTTTTT. The chain links TRBV4-2 to TRBJ2-2; 16 bases agree with TRBD2. The length of the CDR3 is 22 residues. The trim removed 4 bases at V and 8 bases at J, leaving 22 bases unmatched. Per the germline V gene, CDR1 is LGHNA and CDR2 is YNFKEQ.

V is TRBV27 and J is TRBJ1-6; 8 bases match TRBD1. CDR3 length: 15 residues. Germline V gene lookup returns CDR1 MNHEY and CDR2 SMNVEV (reference sequence). J lost 7 bases, V lost 7 bases, and 9 bases had no gene match. The CDR3 DNA reads TGTGCCAGCAACGTCCGGGACAGGCCCAATTCACCCCTCCACTTT. Protein: CASNVRDRPNSPLHF.

The V call is TRBV3-1 (or the pseudogene TRBV3-2), the J call TRBJ2-5, with TRBD2 matching over 9 bases. V lost 0 bases, J lost 0 bases, and 5 bases stayed unmatched. CDR1 is LGHDT and CDR2 is YNNKEL in the germline V gene (reference sequence). The CDR3 length is 17 residues. The CDR3 nucleotides read TGTGCCAGCAGCCAAGATCCTAGCGGGGACCACCAAGAGACCCAGTACTTC. Translation gives CASSQDPSGDHQETQYF.

The chain uses TRBV29-1 and TRBJ1-4; unclear D gene. Germline V gives CDR1 SQVTM, CDR2 ANQGSEA. The CDR3 spans 11 residues. V gave up 3 bases and J gave up 6 bases, with 5 bases separating them. Written as DNA, the CDR3 is TGCAGCGTTGATATTCATGAAAAACTGTTTTTT. This translates into CSVDIHEKLFF. The full variable domain, completed using reference TRBV29-1 and TRBJ1-4, is SAVISQKPSRDICQRGTSLTIQCQVDSQVTMMFWYRQQPGQSLTLIATANQGSEATYESGFVIDKFPISRPNLTFSTLTVSNMSPEDSSIYLCSVDIHEKLFFGSGTQLSVL.

The chain recombines TRBV19 with TRBJ1-2, with 7 bases matching TRBD1. Germline V gene data show CDR1 as LNHDA and CDR2 as SQIVND (reference sequence). The junction had 15 bases not matched to a gene; V was cut back by 8 bases and J by 3 bases. This CDR3 region has 16 residues. The CDR3 spells CASFGERQGTDYGYTF. The CDR3 nucleotides are TGTGCCAGTTTTGGGGAAAGACAGGGTACGGACTATGGCTACACCTTC.

The V and J genes are TRBV10-3 and TRBJ1-2; D is ambiguous. Germline CDR1 ENHRY, CDR2 SYGVKD. The CDR3 spans 11 residues. V lost 2 bases to trimming and J lost 8 bases, with 6 bases between them. This chain's CDR3 is CAISEVEGYTF. The DNA of the CDR3 is TGTGCCATCAGTGAGGTTGAGGGCTACACCTTC.

The CDR3, as DNA: TGTGCCAGCAGCCCTGGACAGGGGCGTGAAAAACTGTTTTTT. Encoded protein: CASSPGQGREKLFF. The chain is built from TRBV9 and TRBJ1-4, with 9 bases lining up with TRBD1. The junction had 5 bases not matched to a gene; V was cut back by 4 bases and J by 7 bases. This CDR3 contains 14 residues. Germline values: CDR1 SGDLS, CDR2 YYNGEE.

The V and J genes are TRBV9 and TRBJ2-1; 8 bases match TRBD2. The CDR3 is 18 residues long. Germline loops: CDR1 SGDLS, CDR2 YYNGEE. The V segment lost 0 bases and the J segment 4 bases; nucleotides outside the gene matches: 12. The chain's CDR3 is CASSVATGGPTQYNEQFF. The CDR3 bases are TGTGCCAGCAGCGTAGCTACGGGGGGGCCGACCCAATACAATGAGCAGTTCTTC.

This clone was seen only once. The genes are TRBV24-1 and TRBJ2-5, with a tentative D call TRBD2 (7 bases). This CDR3 comprises 11 residues. Germline V gives CDR1 KGHDR, CDR2 SFDVKD. The CDR3 loop is CAAGRGETQYF. In nucleotides, the CDR3 is TGTGCAGCGGGGAGGGGGGAGACCCAGTACTTC.

This clone was found once. The chain carries TRBV5-8 and TRBJ2-6, with 7 bases fitting TRBD1. V lost 8 bases and J lost 0; bases outside the gene matches: 14. The CDR3 consists of 18 residues. Germline V gene data show CDR1 as SGHTS and CDR2 as YDEGEE. CDR3 residues: CASPKPGQIVSGANVLTF. The CDR3 DNA sequence: TGTGCCAGTCCTAAACCGGGACAGATAGTCTCTGGGGCCAACGTCCTGACTTTC.

The CDR3 DNA follows: TGTGCCACCAGTGACCCGAATCAGCCCCAGCATTTT. Translation gives CATSDPNQPQHF. This sequence joins TRBV24-1 and TRBJ1-5; D remains ambiguous. Trimming shortened V by 4 bases and J by 4 bases, and 4 bases separated the two germline ends. Germline V gene lookup returns CDR1 KGHDR and CDR2 SFDVKD. The CDR3 contains 12 residues.

J is TRBJ2-3 and V is TRBV27; no definite D call. The CDR3 is 13 residues long. V was trimmed by 4 bases and J by 2 bases, leaving 7 bases between them. CDR1 MNHEY and CDR2 SMNVEV come from the germline V gene (reference sequence). The CDR3 protein is CASSYTPTDTQYF. CDR3 in DNA: TGTGCCAGCAGTTATACACCCACAGATACGCAGTATTTT.

This clone occurred once. This rearrangement joins TRBV3-1 (or the pseudogene TRBV3-2) to TRBJ2-7, with a tentative D call TRBD1 (6 bases). V was cut by 4 bases and J by 2 bases, with 21 bases left in between. The germline V gene has CDR1 LGHDT and CDR2 YNNKEL (reference sequence). The CDR3 contains 17 residues. This chain's CDR3 is CASSPTGQLVRTYEQYF. The CDR3 nucleotides read TGTGCCAGCAGCCCAACAGGACAGCTCGTCCGGACCTACGAGCAGTACTTC.

This clone turned up a few times. The rearrangement joins TRBV19 to TRBJ1-4; possible D gene TRBD1, 5 bases. Germline CDR1 LNHDA, CDR2 SQIVND (reference sequence). The V gene lost 5 bases and the J gene lost 2 bases, with 12 bases spanning the gap. CDR3 length: 15 amino acids. In DNA form, the CDR3 reads TGTGCCAGTAGTCCAGGGTTGAGGACTAATGAAAAACTGTTTTTT. Residues: CASSPGLRTNEKLFF.

V and J are TRBV30 and TRBJ1-2; TRBD1 agrees at 7 bases. CDR1 is GTSNPN and CDR2 is SVGIG in the germline V gene (reference sequence). The V and J ends lost 4 bases and 4 bases, in that order; junction bases with no gene match: 6. The CDR3 extends over 13 amino acids. CDR3 nucleotide sequence: TGTGCCTGGAAAGAGGGACAGTTCTATGGCTACACCTTC. Encoded protein: CAWKEGQFYGYTF.

The J gene is TRBJ1-3, the V gene TRBV11-2, with D hard to call. The V gene lost 4 bases and the J gene lost 2 bases, with 12 bases spanning the gap. Germline V gene sequence: CDR1 SGHAT, CDR2 FQNNGV. This CDR3 has 15 amino acids. Here the CDR3 DNA reads TGTGCCAGCAGCTCCAGCTCCGGGACTGGAAACACCATATATTTT. The encoded protein is CASSSSSGTGNTIYF. Combining the CDR3 with reference TRBV11-2 and TRBJ1-3 gives the whole variable domain EAGVAQSPRYKIIEKRQSVAFWCNPISGHATLYWYQQILGQGPKLLIQFQNNGVVDDSQLPKDRFSAERLKGVDSTLKIQPAKLEDSAVYLCASSSSSGTGNTIYFGEGSWLTVV.

This chain connects TRBV2 to TRBJ1-2, with 7 bases that match TRBD1. CDR3 length: 13 amino acids. V trimming: 10 bases; J trimming: 4 bases; junction bases outside the gene matches: 9. Germline V gene sequence: CDR1 SNHLY, CDR2 FYNNEI. CDR3 sequence: CATSLTGSYGYTF. CDR3 DNA sequence: TGTGCCACCTCTTTGACAGGGAGCTATGGCTACACCTTC.

This clone was seen only once. J is TRBJ1-6 and V is TRBV7-2; TRBD1 might be the D (6 bases). From germline, CDR1 is SGHTA and CDR2 FQGNSA. Trimming shortened V by 3 bases and J by 6 bases, and 15 bases separated the two germline ends. The CDR3 extends over 16 amino acids. The CDR3 DNA follows: TGTGCCAGCAGCTTGGCAGGGGTAGGGAGTAATTCACCCCTCCACTTT. Translated, it gives CASSLAGVGSNSPLHF.

For the CDR3, the DNA is TGTGCCAGCAGCTTAGCAGGGGAGGGCTACACCTTC. This encodes CASSLAGEGYTF. The chain combines TRBV13 with TRBJ1-2; tentatively, D is TRBD1 (6 bases). The germline V gene has CDR1 PRHDT and CDR2 FYEKMQ (reference sequence). V dropped 1 base and J dropped 8 bases, with 8 bases sitting between them. The CDR3 has 12 residues.

The CDR3 loop is CASSSSSGRSIQYF. CDR3 sequence (DNA): TGCGCCAGCAGCTCATCTTCAGGGCGCAGTATTCAGTACTTC. This chain links TRBV5-1 with TRBJ2-4, with TRBD1 as a possible D gene (5 bases). The CDR3 is 14 amino acids. The V gene lost 3 bases and the J gene lost 10 bases, with 17 bases spanning the gap. The germline V gene encodes CDR1 SGHRS and CDR2 YFSETQ.

The chain joins TRBV4-1 to TRBJ2-5; 7 bases align to TRBD2. Germline CDR1 is MGHRA and CDR2 is YSYEKL. This CDR3 has 16 amino acids. J gave up 2 bases and V 4 bases, and 10 bases lay outside the gene matches. The CDR3 protein is CASSPGWASGQETQYF. CDR3 coding DNA: TGCGCCAGCAGCCCTGGTTGGGCTAGCGGACAAGAGACCCAGTACTTC.

This clone was counted only a few times. The chain recombines TRBV15 with TRBJ2-3; possible D gene TRBD1, 6 bases. V gave up 3 bases and J gave up 4 bases, with 11 bases separating them. Germline CDR1 and CDR2: LNHNV and YYDKDF (reference sequence). The CDR3 length is 14 residues. DNA for the CDR3: TGTGCCACCAGCAGCCCACACAGGGCAGATACGCAGTATTTT. Translating gives CATSSPHRADTQYF.

This rearrangement joins TRBV10-3 to TRBJ2-3; the D gene is possibly TRBD1 (6 bases). The germline CDR1 and CDR2 sequences are ENHRY and SYGVKD. V gave up 8 bases and J gave up 3 bases, with 9 bases separating them. The length of the CDR3 is 12 residues. The CDR3 reads CAIGQNTDTQYF. In nucleotides, the CDR3 is TGTGCCATCGGACAGAATACAGATACGCAGTATTTT.

This chain links TRBV28 with TRBJ2-7; D gene uncertain. V was clipped by 7 bases and J by 0 bases, with 10 bases between them. CDR1 and CDR2 from the germline V gene are MDHEN and SYDVKM. The CDR3 consists of 13 residues. CDR3 nucleotide sequence: TGTGCCAGCACCCCCTCCGGCTCCTACGAGCAGTACTTC. Translating it yields CASTPSGSYEQYF.

This clone was seen only once. This chain links TRBV28 with TRBJ2-1, with unresolved D. The germline CDR1 and CDR2 sequences are MDHEN and SYDVKM. CDR3 length: 12 amino acids. The V and J ends lost 3 bases and 9 bases respectively, with 9 bases between them. The CDR3 sequence is CASSLGGREQFF. The CDR3, as DNA: TGTGCCAGCAGTTTGGGTGGGCGTGAGCAGTTCTTC.

The V gene is TRBV7-6, the J gene TRBJ2-7; 11 bases align to TRBD2. With V trimmed by 5 bases and J by 4 bases, 7 bases remained unmatched. This CDR3 has 15 residues. Germline loops: CDR1 SGHVS, CDR2 FNYEAQ. CDR3 sequence reads: CASSKVAGGRYEQYF. The CDR3 DNA sequence: TGTGCCAGCAGCAAAGTAGCGGGGGGGAGGTACGAGCAGTACTTC.

V and J are TRBV7-2 and TRBJ2-7; 10 bases fit TRBD1. Unmatched junction bases numbered 4, after V lost 6 bases and J lost 5 bases. Germline CDR1 and CDR2: SGHTA and FQGNSA. This CDR3 is built from 13 residues. CDR3 nucleotides: TGTGCCAGCAGAGCGGGGACAGGGGACGAGCAGTACTTC. The encoded protein is CASRAGTGDEQYF.

The CDR3 sequence is CASSMARGNEQFF. Written as DNA, the CDR3 is TGTGCCAGTAGTATGGCCAGGGGCAATGAGCAGTTCTTC. This chain links TRBV19 with TRBJ2-1; D might be TRBD1 (6 bases). This CDR3 contains 13 residues. The germline V and J ends were trimmed by 3 bases and 6 bases, with 9 bases remaining between them. Germline CDR1 and CDR2: LNHDA and SQIVND (reference sequence).

The rearrangement joins TRBV27 to TRBJ1-1; D is unresolved. Trimming removed 1 base at V and 1 base at J, with 4 bases between. The CDR3 runs 13 residues. CDR1 is MNHEY, CDR2 SMNVEV, per germline (reference sequence). CDR3 residues: CASSLLKNTEAFF. The CDR3 DNA reads as TGTGCCAGCAGTTTATTAAAGAACACTGAAGCTTTCTTT.

The chain joins TRBV7-9 to TRBJ2-7; maybe TRBD2 (6 bases). Germline CDR1 is SEHNR and CDR2 is FQNEAQ (reference sequence). V gave up 5 bases and J gave up 4 bases, with 12 bases separating them. The CDR3 has 13 residues. Here the CDR3 DNA reads TGTGCCAGCAGCCCCGCGGGGTCTTACGAGCAGTACGTC. Translating gives CASSPAGSYEQYV.